This TCR beta chain was identified in a study of technical replicates of blood from a handful of donors. Looked up from germline, CDR1 is SGHRS and CDR2 is YFSETQ. CDR3 length equals 13 residues. The V end was cut by 5 bases, the J end by 2 bases, with 10 bases between. Only in-frame clones appear in the TCRdb table, and some are missing; sequencing was by immunoSEQ multiplex PCR. The data contain tens of thousands of clones, about 81% of them singletons. This chain connects TRBV5-1 to TRBJ1-2; D is undetermined. This sequence was found in a human donor in good health. Some clones in this sample may be carry-over from other donors' samples. Sequences were obtained from PBMCs. The CDR3 loop is CASSFGSNYGYTF. The CDR3 nucleotides read TGCGCCAGCAGTTTCGGGTCAAACTATGGCTACACCTTC.